The sequence of this T cell receptor beta chain was determined in a study of vaccination effects on CD4 cells after COVID-19. Across the whole study: Samples collected post-vaccine were obtained a median of 72 days after the second dose.

Trimming shortened V by 11 bases and J by 3 bases, and 14 bases separated the two germline ends. CDR1 and CDR2 (germline): SNHLY, FYNNEI. CDR3 length: 13 amino acids. Isolation of CD4+ T cells took place after about 10 days of culture. Participants completed two doses of the BNT162b2 or mRNA-1273 vaccine. Clones were read by immunoSEQ multiplex PCR, and TCRdb kept only the in-frame ones, dropping some. This table has about 66,000 clones, 74% appearing once. On this clone itself: The antigen remains undetermined.

The sample in question was CD4+ T cells from PBMCs cultured without peptide, obtained after COVID-19 vaccination. This chain joins TRBV2 and TRBJ1-3; a weak D match, TRBD1 (5 bases). The origin of this receptor is a human donor who received a COVID-19 vaccine. The CDR3 DNA reads as TGTGCCGGCGCAGGGATAAATGGAAACACCATATATTTT. The encoded protein is CAGAGINGNTIYF. Full variable domain (missing parts from reference TRBV2 and TRBJ1-3): EPEVTQTPSHQVTQMGQEVILRCVPISNHLYFYWYRQILGQKVEFLVSFYNNEISEKSEIFDDQFSVERPDGSNFTLKIRSTKLEDSAMYFCAGAGINGNTIYFGEGSWLTVV.